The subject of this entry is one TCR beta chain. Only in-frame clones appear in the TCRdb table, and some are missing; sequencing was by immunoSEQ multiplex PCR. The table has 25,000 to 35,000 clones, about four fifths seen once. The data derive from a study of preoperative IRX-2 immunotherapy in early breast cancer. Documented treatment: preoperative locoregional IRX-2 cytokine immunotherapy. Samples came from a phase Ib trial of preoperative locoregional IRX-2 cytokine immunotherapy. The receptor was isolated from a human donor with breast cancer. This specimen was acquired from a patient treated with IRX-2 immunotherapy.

The CDR3 DNA reads as TGCGCCAGCAGCCTCAGTGGGGTTTTGGCTCAGCCCCAGCATTTT. This codes for CASSLSGVLAQPQHF. The genes are TRBV1 and TRBJ1-5. TRBV1 is listed as a pseudogene. The CDR3 extends over 15 amino acids.